These 31 T cell receptor beta chains were all obtained from the same sample, sequenced in a study of technical replicates of blood from four donors. Method: immunoSEQ multiplex PCR; TCRdb's copy keeps in-frame clones and lacks some. This table holds fewer than 85,000 clones, roughly 94% found once. Sequenced sample: T cells isolated from PBMCs. Receptors originate from a human donor in good health.

The chain recombines TRBV6-5 with TRBJ1-1, with 10 bases matching TRBD1. V lost 6 bases, J lost 3 bases, and 7 bases stayed unmatched. The CDR3 loop spans 15 amino acids. Germline V CDR1 and CDR2: MNHEY, SVGAGI. The CDR3 region is CASRRQGAKDTEAFF. As DNA, the CDR3 is TGTGCCAGCAGGAGACAGGGGGCGAAGGACACTGAAGCTTTCTTT.

The chain uses TRBV28 and TRBJ1-3; D not resolved. This CDR3 region has 16 residues. Trimming shortened V by 5 bases and J by 0 bases, and 14 bases separated the two germline ends. Germline CDR1 MDHEN, CDR2 SYDVKM. This CDR3 reads CASSPHFGNSGNTIYF. CDR3 DNA sequence: TGTGCCAGCAGTCCTCACTTCGGGAACTCTGGAAACACCATATATTTT. Complete variable domain (other parts from reference TRBV28 and TRBJ1-3): DVKVTQSSRYLVKRTGEKVFLECVQDMDHENMFWYRQDPGLGLRLIYFSYDVKMKEKGDIPEGYSVSREKKERFSLILESASTNQTSMYLCASSPHFGNSGNTIYFGEGSWLTVV.

The genes are TRBV5-1 and TRBJ2-3; tentative D call: TRBD2 (6 bases). CDR1 SGHRS and CDR2 YFSETQ come from the germline V gene. With 6 bases removed from V and 2 bases from J, the gap between germline ends came to 16 bases. The CDR3 totals 15 residues. The CDR3 here is CASTMEGRYTDTQYF. The CDR3 DNA follows: TGCGCCAGCACCATGGAGGGGCGGTACACAGATACGCAGTATTTT.

The V and J genes are TRBV27 and TRBJ1-6; no reliable D call. V lost 6 bases and J 3 bases, leaving 12 bases between the germline ends. The CDR3 is made up of 15 amino acids. Germline values: CDR1 MNHEY, CDR2 SMNVEV (reference sequence). CDR3 DNA: TGTGCCAGCAGCGTACAGCCGAACTATAATTCACCCCTCCACTTT. Amino acids: CASSVQPNYNSPLHF.

This clone was counted once. The chain combines TRBV6-5 with TRBJ2-1; the D is unclear. Germline V gives CDR1 MNHEY, CDR2 SVGAGI. The CDR3 spans 14 residues. Between the trimmed V and J ends, which lost 7 bases and 0 bases, there was a span of 10 bases. The CDR3: CASTKKSSYNEQFF. In DNA, the CDR3 is TGTGCCAGCACCAAGAAGAGCTCCTACAATGAGCAGTTCTTC.

The chain links TRBV30 to TRBJ2-3; 9 bases map to TRBD2. The V gene end was trimmed by 7 bases and the J gene end by 6 bases; junction bases not matched to a gene: 5. The CDR3 loop spans 12 amino acids. Germline V CDR1 and CDR2: GTSNPN, SVGIG (reference sequence). CDR3 DNA sequence: TGTGCCTACGCGGGGGGGTCGGATACGCAGTATTTT. It translates to CAYAGGSDTQYF.

This chain joins TRBV18 and TRBJ2-5; 9 nucleotides line up with TRBD2. CDR1 is KGHSH and CDR2 is LQKENI in the germline V gene. Trimming at V came to 1 base and at J to 9 bases, leaving 24 bases not matched to a gene. The CDR3 runs 20 residues. CDR3 residues: CASSPLILAGSPSRWLAQYF. For the CDR3, the DNA is TGTGCCAGCTCACCACTAATTCTAGCGGGATCACCCTCGAGGTGGTTGGCCCAGTACTTC.

J is TRBJ2-7 and V is TRBV6-5, with 14 nucleotides matching TRBD2. The germline V gene encodes CDR1 MNHEY and CDR2 SVGAGI. The J segment lost 3 bases and the V segment lost 5 bases, leaving 3 bases of the junction unmatched. This CDR3 spans 15 amino acids. In nucleotides, the CDR3 is TGTGCCAGCAGTAGACTAGCGGGAGGGTTCTACGAGCAGTACTTC. This sequence encodes CASSRLAGGFYEQYF.

This clone showed up just once. The chain recombines TRBV11-3 with TRBJ1-1; 10 bases map to TRBD1. Trimming took 5 bases from V and 0 from J; bases not matched to a gene: 9. The germline V gene encodes CDR1 SGHNT and CDR2 YENEEA. The CDR3 spans 17 residues. CDR3 DNA sequence: TGTGCCAGCAGCCCGTGGGACAGGGGATTGGTGAACACTGAAGCTTTCTTT. Protein sequence: CASSPWDRGLVNTEAFF.

J is TRBJ2-7 and V is TRBV6-5, with 7 bases identical to TRBD1. Trimming at V came to 6 bases and at J to 0 bases, leaving 8 bases not matched to a gene. CDR3 length: 15 amino acids. From germline, CDR1 is MNHEY and CDR2 SVGAGI. CDR3 DNA sequence: TGTGCCAGCAGCCGAGGACAGGAGTTCTCCTACGAGCAGTACTTC. Amino acid sequence: CASSRGQEFSYEQYF.

This sequence joins TRBV2 and TRBJ2-2; D not resolved. The CDR3 length is 10 residues. V lost 7 bases and J 10 bases, leaving 7 bases between the germline ends. The germline V gene has CDR1 SNHLY and CDR2 FYNNEI. The CDR3 DNA follows: TGTGCCAGCACTAGTACGGAGCTGTTTTTT. Translated: CASTSTELFF.

V and J are TRBV2 and TRBJ1-1; 10 nucleotides line up with TRBD1. V was clipped by 2 bases and J by 8 bases; unmatched bases: 14. The CDR3 covers 17 residues. Germline assignment: CDR1 SNHLY and CDR2 FYNNEI. In nucleotides, the CDR3 is TGTGCCAGCAGTGAATTAGGGACAGGGGCCCAGGAGGCCGAAGCTTTCTTT. It codes for CASSELGTGAQEAEAFF. Full variable domain (rest looked up from reference TRBV2 and TRBJ1-1): EPEVTQTPSHQVTQMGQEVILRCVPISNHLYFYWYRQILGQKVEFLVSFYNNEISEKSEIFDDQFSVERPDGSNFTLKIRSTKLEDSAMYFCASSELGTGAQEAEAFFGQGTRLTVV.

The CDR3 region is CASSPYLAGVGDTQYF. The CDR3 region has the DNA TGTGCCAGCAGTCCGTATCTAGCGGGAGTGGGGGATACGCAGTATTTT. This chain connects TRBV27 to TRBJ2-3; 10 bases fit TRBD2. From germline, CDR1 is MNHEY and CDR2 SMNVEV (reference sequence). The CDR3 loop spans 16 amino acids. With 5 bases clipped from V and 6 bases from J, the junction kept 11 bases outside the gene matches.

This clone was seen only once. This chain joins TRBV7-9 and TRBJ2-7; TRBD1 agrees at 7 bases. Germline-derived CDR1 and CDR2 are SEHNR and FQNEAQ (reference sequence). The length of the CDR3 is 15 residues. With V trimmed by 1 base and J by 1 base, 4 bases remained unmatched. CDR3 nucleotides: TGTGCCAGCAGCTTAGAGACACAGGGGTCCTACGAGCAGTACTTC. Translating it yields CASSLETQGSYEQYF.

The CDR3 here is CASSLVGADTEAFF. The CDR3 DNA follows: TGTGCCAGCAGCTTGGTGGGGGCGGACACTGAAGCTTTCTTT. V and J are TRBV5-6 and TRBJ1-1; TRBD1 is a possible D gene (6 bases). The V end lost 0 bases, the J end lost 3 bases, and 9 bases lay between the germline ends. This CDR3 comprises 14 residues. CDR1 and CDR2 (germline): SGHDT, YYEEEE.

The V gene is TRBV2, the J gene TRBJ1-4; D not resolved. This CDR3 comprises 13 residues. Germline loops: CDR1 SNHLY, CDR2 FYNNEI. The V gene lost 4 bases and the J gene lost 8 bases, with 11 bases spanning the gap. The CDR3 nucleotides read TGTGCCAGCAGTGCCATCAGTCGCGAAAAACTGTTTTTT. Protein sequence: CASSAISREKLFF.

As to this clone: Additional DNA sequences in this sample encode the identical CDR3. The chain combines TRBV7-9 with TRBJ1-1, with D possibly TRBD1 on 5 matching bases. Per the germline V gene, CDR1 is SEHNR and CDR2 is FQNEAQ (reference sequence). V dropped 4 bases and J dropped 2 bases, with 8 bases sitting between them. The CDR3 length is 13 residues. CDR3 in DNA: TGTGCCAGCAGCTCCCAGGGAAACACTGAAGCTTTCTTT. Translation gives CASSSQGNTEAFF.

The chain employs TRBV27 and TRBJ1-4; a weak D match, TRBD1 (6 bases). The CDR3 contains 15 residues. Germline assignment: CDR1 MNHEY and CDR2 SMNVEV (reference sequence). Trimming shortened V by 2 bases and J by 6 bases, and 13 bases separated the two germline ends. CDR3 region: CASSLTKQGYEKLFF. As DNA, the CDR3 is TGTGCCAGCAGTTTAACGAAACAGGGATATGAAAAACTGTTTTTT.

This clone was picked up one time. The chain joins TRBV5-8 to TRBJ2-1, with 7 positions matching TRBD1. Trimming removed 5 bases from V and 1 base from J; junction bases left unmatched: 6. CDR1 SGHTS and CDR2 YDEGEE come from the germline V gene. CDR3 length: 15 amino acids. The CDR3 DNA follows: TGTGCCAGCAGGAGACAGGGATGGTCCTACAATGAGCAGTTCTTC. It yields the protein CASRRQGWSYNEQFF.

This clone showed up just once. V and J are TRBV10-3 and TRBJ2-2; 14 nucleotides agree with TRBD2. V trimming: 6 bases; J trimming: 3 bases; junction bases outside the gene matches: 0. Germline CDR1 and CDR2: ENHRY and SYGVKD. The CDR3 loop spans 15 amino acids. Written as DNA, the CDR3 is TGTGCCATCAGGGGACTAGCGGGAGACACCGGGGAGCTGTTTTTT. It specifies CAIRGLAGDTGELFF.

The V call is TRBV5-6, the J call TRBJ2-1; 7 nucleotides agree with TRBD1. This CDR3 has 15 amino acids. Germline assignment: CDR1 SGHDT and CDR2 YYEEEE. V was clipped by 4 bases and J by 4 bases; unmatched bases: 8. In DNA, the CDR3 is TGTGCCAGCAGCCTGACCGGGACAGTATACAATGAGCAGTTCTTC. It translates to CASSLTGTVYNEQFF.

This clone was recorded once. The chain uses TRBV5-1 and TRBJ2-5; the match to TRBD1 covers 7 bases. CDR3 length: 16 amino acids. V gave up 4 bases and J gave up 1 base; unmatched junction bases: 10. Looked up from germline, CDR1 is SGHRS and CDR2 is YFSETQ. CDR3 DNA: TGCGCCAGCAGCAGGCGGACAGGCGAACCCCAAGAGACCCAGTACTTC. Residues: CASSRRTGEPQETQYF.

The CDR3 nucleotides are TGTGCCAGCAGCCAAAGACTACTCCAAGAGACCCAGTACTTC. Its translation: CASSQRLLQETQYF. The chain carries TRBV4-2 and TRBJ2-5, with D possibly TRBD2 on 5 matching bases. Trimming shortened V by 2 bases and J by 1 base, and 8 bases separated the two germline ends. CDR1 and CDR2 (germline): LGHNA, YNFKEQ. The CDR3 totals 14 residues.

The V call is TRBV4-1, the J call TRBJ2-6; no reliable D call. Trimming stripped 2 bases from V and 0 bases from J, with 14 bases between. Germline CDR1 MGHRA, CDR2 YSYEKL. There are 18 residues in the CDR3. This CDR3 reads CASSQLDTFFSGANVLTF. CDR3 nucleotide sequence: TGCGCCAGCAGCCAATTAGACACCTTTTTCTCTGGGGCCAACGTCCTGACTTTC.

This chain connects TRBV5-6 to TRBJ2-7; a weak D match, TRBD2 (5 bases). Germline V gene data show CDR1 as SGHDT and CDR2 as YYEEEE. V was shortened by 3 bases and J by 6 bases, with 7 bases between the two germline ends. The CDR3 covers 11 residues. The CDR3 sequence: CASSSGGEQYF. The CDR3 nucleotides are TGTGCCAGCAGCTCCGGAGGCGAGCAGTACTTC.

This clone was observed a handful of times. This sequence joins TRBV10-1 and TRBJ1-1; D perhaps matches TRBD1 (5 bases). CDR3 length: 14 residues. Trimming removed 3 bases at V and 4 bases at J, with 12 bases between. The germline V gene encodes CDR1 WNHNN and CDR2 SYGVQD (reference sequence). The CDR3 nucleotides are TGCGCCAGCAGTGATTACGGGGGGAGCACTGAAGCTTTCTTT. This gives the protein CASSDYGGSTEAFF.

This clone was detected only a few times. The chain couples TRBV9 to TRBJ2-2; 11 bases are shared with TRBD1. The CDR3 sequence is 16 residues long. Germline CDR1 reads SGDLS; CDR2 reads YYNGEE. V lost 2 bases to trimming and J lost 8 bases; unmatched junction nucleotides: 8. CDR3 residues: CASSVAGTGGGGELFF. The DNA for the CDR3 is TGTGCCAGCAGCGTCGCCGGGACAGGGGGTGGAGGGGAGCTGTTTTTT.

The chain couples TRBV28 to TRBJ1-2, with 8 bases aligning to TRBD1. The V gene end was trimmed by 6 bases and the J gene end by 8 bases; junction bases not matched to a gene: 11. This CDR3 has 14 amino acids. CDR1 is MDHEN, CDR2 SYDVKM, per germline. This CDR3 reads CASSTHQGARGYTF. The CDR3 bases are TGTGCCAGCAGCACCCACCAGGGGGCACGAGGCTACACCTTC.

The J gene is TRBJ1-5, the V gene TRBV12-5; D uncertain. The CDR3 is 13 amino acids. Germline CDR1 reads LGHNT; CDR2 reads FRNRAP. V was shortened by 7 bases and J by 0 bases, with 7 bases between the two germline ends. In nucleotides, the CDR3 is TGTGCTAGTGCCCCTTATAGCAATCAGCCCCAGCATTTT. Encoded protein: CASAPYSNQPQHF.

The CDR3 sequence is CASSEQGTSFYEQFF. Written as DNA, the CDR3 is TGTGCCAGCAGCGAACAGGGGACTAGTTTTTATGAGCAGTTCTTC. The rearrangement joins TRBV6-1 to TRBJ2-1; D might be TRBD2 (8 bases). V was trimmed by 6 bases and J by 8 bases, leaving 20 bases between them. The CDR3 covers 15 residues. Germline V gene lookup returns CDR1 MNHNS and CDR2 SASEGT.

The rearrangement joins TRBV5-1 to TRBJ2-1; maybe TRBD2 (5 bases). From germline, CDR1 is SGHRS and CDR2 YFSETQ. The ends were cut back, 7 bases at V and 9 bases at J, with 11 bases in the middle. CDR3 length: 11 residues. The CDR3 sequence is CASANSVEQFF. The CDR3 DNA sequence: TGCGCCAGCGCGAATAGCGTTGAGCAGTTCTTC.